Listed below are T cell receptor beta chains from one sample, sequenced in a study of cytomegalovirus exposure and HLA in healthy donors. The protocol was immunoSEQ multiplex PCR, while the TCRdb copy is restricted to in-frame clones and leaves out a portion. The sample has more than 85,000 clones; roughly 80% are singletons. The sample taken for sequencing was PBMCs. All receptors come from a male donor in good health and CMV-seropositive. The CDR3 runs from the conserved cysteine through the conserved F or W. D genes are given only for firm matches. Clone size is given for some rows only: seen once, a few or many times, or a class if the clone is expanded.

size,V,J,D,DNA,CDR3
once,TRBV4-1,TRBJ1-2,-,TGCGCCAGCAGCCAACCCCGGGGAGAAGGGAACTATGGCTACACCTTC,CASSQPRGEGNYGYTF
-,TRBV7-9,TRBJ1-6,-,TGTGCCAGCAGCTTAGAACCGGCGGCCATCTCACCCCTCCACTTT,CASSLEPAAISPLHF
-,TRBV5-6,TRBJ2-7,TRBD1,TGTGCCAGCAGCTTCTCGGGACAGGCCTGTGAGCAGTACTTC,CASSFSGQACEQYF
-,TRBV7-9,TRBJ2-1,-,TGTGCCAGCAGCTTCAACAGGGACAATGAGCAGTTCTTC,CASSFNRDNEQFF
-,TRBV11-3,TRBJ2-5,TRBD2,TGTGCCAGCAGCCCAAGGTCCAGCGGGGGTCAAGAGACCCAGTACTTC,CASSPRSSGGQETQYF
few,TRBV4-3,TRBJ1-2,-,TGCGCCAGCAGCCAAGATGTACAAACCTATGGCTACACCTTC,CASSQDVQTYGYTF
-,TRBV9,TRBJ2-7,TRBD2,TGTGCCAGCAGCGTAGGGGGACTAGCGGGGGGAATCGAGCAGTACTTC,CASSVGGLAGGIEQYF
-,TRBV6-1,TRBJ2-7,-,TGTGCCAGCAGTGAGGGACTCCTGGCTTACGAGCAGTACTTC,CASSEGLLAYEQYF
-,TRBV6-1,TRBJ1-5,-,TGTGCCAGCAGTGAGCCATACGGGGGTCCTTCCTATCAGCCCCAGCATTTT,CASSEPYGGPSYQPQHF
once,TRBV30,TRBJ1-2,TRBD1,TGTGCCTGGGCCGGGACAGGGAATGGCTACACCTTC,CAWAGTGNGYTF
-,TRBV15,TRBJ1-4,-,TGTGCCACCAAACGCGACAGCAATAATGAAAAACTGTTTTTT,CATKRDSNNEKLFF
-,TRBV14,TRBJ1-1,-,TGTGCCAGCAGCCAAGAAAACAGGGAAGCTTTCTTT,CASSQENREAFF
-,TRBV27,TRBJ2-3,-,TGTGCCAGCCTCACCAAGGTTGCGGCGGCAGATACGCAGTATTTT,CASLTKVAAADTQYF
-,TRBV5-4,TRBJ1-1,-,TGTGCCAGCAGCTTGGCCGGGGGGTACACTGAAGCTTTCTTT,CASSLAGGYTEAFF
-,TRBV9,TRBJ1-3,-,TGTGCCAGCAGCGCTAACCTAGACAGCCCTTCTGGAAACACCATATATTTT,CASSANLDSPSGNTIYF